Listed here are 11 T cell receptor beta chains from one sample, sequenced in a study of shared clonotypes between healthy human individuals. The assay was immunoSEQ multiplex PCR, and TCRdb's table has in-frame clones only and misses some. This sample has about 2.4 million clones, with 85% to 95% found just once. The sample was naive CD4+ T cells sorted from blood. Sample subset: CD45RA+ positively selected. All receptors derive from a man aged 18 to 29 in good health.

In its sample, this clone was seen a few times. The chain employs TRBV30 and TRBJ1-5; 9 bases fit TRBD1. Germline V gene sequence: CDR1 GTSNPN, CDR2 SVGIG (reference sequence). This CDR3 is 14 amino acids long. Trimming removed 3 bases from V and 6 bases from J; junction bases left unmatched: 6. The CDR3 DNA follows: TGTGCCTGGAGCTCACAGGGGGCAGGTCAGCCCCAGCATTTT. Translated, it gives CAWSSQGAGQPQHF.

This chain joins TRBV19 and TRBJ1-5; D is unclear. The CDR3 totals 14 residues. CDR1 is LNHDA, CDR2 SQIVND, per germline (reference sequence). Trimming stripped 3 bases from V and 7 bases from J, with 13 bases between. CDR3 bases: TGTGCCAGTAGTATGGACGGGAGATTACAGCCCCAGCATTTT. Its translation: CASSMDGRLQPQHF. Together with reference TRBV19 and TRBJ1-5, the CDR3 gives the full variable domain: DGGITQSPKYLFRKEGQNVTLSCEQNLNHDAMYWYRQDPGQGLRLIYYSQIVNDFQKGDIAEGYSVSREKKESFPLTVTSAQKNPTAFYLCASSMDGRLQPQHFGDGTRLSIL.

The V gene is TRBV19, the J gene TRBJ1-4; D may be TRBD1 (5 bases). Trimming left V 10 bases short and J 7 bases short, with 13 bases between. Germline V CDR1 and CDR2: LNHDA, SQIVND (reference sequence). The CDR3 length is 12 residues. CDR3 sequence (DNA): TGTGCCACCGGGAGGGGAGGTGAAAAACTGTTTTTT. Encoded protein: CATGRGGEKLFF.

In DNA form, the CDR3 reads TGTGCCAGCGCGGCCAGGGAACACTATGGCTACACCTTC. Protein sequence: CASAAREHYGYTF. The chain couples TRBV19 to TRBJ1-2; a possible D gene is TRBD1 (5 bases). Germline lookup yields CDR1 LNHDA and CDR2 SQIVND (reference sequence). Trimming stripped 9 bases from V and 3 bases from J, with 14 bases between. The CDR3 length is 13 residues.

This sequence joins TRBV15 and TRBJ2-7, with D uncertain. CDR1 is LNHNV and CDR2 is YYDKDF in the germline V gene (reference sequence). The CDR3 is 14 residues long. The ends were cut back, 6 bases at V and 6 bases at J, with 18 bases in the middle. In nucleotides, the CDR3 is TGTGCCACCAGTAGGCCGCCTAATGAATCCGAGCAGTACTTC. Its protein is CATSRPPNESEQYF.

V gene TRBV15 combines with J gene TRBJ1-3; D ambiguous. Germline CDR1 reads LNHNV; CDR2 reads YYDKDF (reference sequence). CDR3 length: 16 amino acids. V was clipped by 3 bases and J by 0 bases, with 12 bases between them. The CDR3: CATSSLTQISGNTIYF. The DNA for the CDR3 is TGTGCCACCAGCAGCCTCACTCAGATCTCTGGAAACACCATATATTTT.

V gene TRBV5-4 combines with J gene TRBJ2-4; 9 bases are shared with TRBD1. This CDR3 has 15 amino acids. V lost 2 bases, J lost 6 bases, and 6 bases stayed unmatched. Germline V gene data show CDR1 as SGHNT and CDR2 as YYREEE (reference sequence). DNA of the CDR3: TGTGCCAGCAGCTTTACAGGGGGCGGTGGAAACATTCAGTACTTC. This encodes CASSFTGGGGNIQYF.

The chain carries TRBV27 and TRBJ1-5, with D hard to call. The CDR3 covers 15 residues. Germline CDR1 and CDR2: MNHEY and SMNVEV (reference sequence). The V end was cut by 1 base, the J end by 6 bases, with 13 bases between. In nucleotides, the CDR3 is TGTGCCAGCAGTTTATACGGGGAAACGGGTCAGCCCCAGCATTTT. Amino acids: CASSLYGETGQPQHF.

Comments on this clone: The same CDR3 arises from other DNA sequences in this sample as well. The V call is TRBV7-8, the J call TRBJ2-2; D is undetermined. The CDR3 spans 13 residues. Per the germline V gene, CDR1 is SGHVS and CDR2 is FQNEAQ. V was pared by 0 bases and J by 6 bases, with 5 bases between. The CDR3, as DNA: TGTGCCAGCAGCTTAGCTGGGGCCGGGGAGCTGTTTTTT. It translates to CASSLAGAGELFF.

Of note for this clone: This sample also contains other DNA sequences that code for the same CDR3. The rearrangement links TRBV18 to TRBJ2-7; D perhaps matches TRBD1 (6 bases). Germline CDR1 is KGHSH and CDR2 is LQKENI. With 3 bases removed from V and 1 base from J, the gap between germline ends came to 10 bases. The CDR3 totals 14 residues. The CDR3 nucleotides are TGTGCCAGCTCACCCCGGGACACATCCTACGAGCAGTACTTC. Translating gives CASSPRDTSYEQYF.

V is TRBV29-1 and J is TRBJ2-1, with 13 bases matching TRBD2. The CDR3 runs 17 residues. Germline loops: CDR1 SQVTM, CDR2 ANQGSEA. Trimming at V came to 6 bases and at J to 0 bases, leaving 8 bases not matched to a gene. CDR3 nucleotide sequence: TGCAGCGTGTGGGGGACTAGCGGGGCGAGCTCCTACAATGAGCAGTTCTTC. The encoded protein is CSVWGTSGASSYNEQFF.